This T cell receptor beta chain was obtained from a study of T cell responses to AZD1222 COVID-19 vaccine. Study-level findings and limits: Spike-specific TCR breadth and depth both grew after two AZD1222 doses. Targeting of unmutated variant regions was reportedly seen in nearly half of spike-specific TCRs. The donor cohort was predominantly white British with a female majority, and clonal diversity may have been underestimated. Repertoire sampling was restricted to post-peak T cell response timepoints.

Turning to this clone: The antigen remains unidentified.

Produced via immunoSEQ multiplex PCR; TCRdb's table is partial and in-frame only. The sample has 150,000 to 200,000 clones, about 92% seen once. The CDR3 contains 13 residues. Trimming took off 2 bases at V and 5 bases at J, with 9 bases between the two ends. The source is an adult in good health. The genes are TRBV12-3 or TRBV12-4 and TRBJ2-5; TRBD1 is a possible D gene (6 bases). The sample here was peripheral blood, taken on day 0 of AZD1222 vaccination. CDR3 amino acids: CASSLRGMETQYF. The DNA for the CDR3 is TGTGCCAGCAGTTTAAGGGGGATGGAGACCCAGTACTTC.